A selection of T cell receptor beta chains follows, all from one sample in a study of OX40 agonist ivuxolimab in advanced cancers. Assay used: immunoSEQ multiplex PCR; TCRdb lists only in-frame clones, some missing. The sample has about 43,000 clones, around 88% seen once. The source material was CD4+ or CD8+ T cells sorted from blood, sampled in a trial of the OX40 agonist ivuxolimab. All receptors come from an adult with an advanced solid tumor such as melanoma, head and neck, liver or kidney cancer. Each CDR3 is given with its conserved first and last residue. The D gene is left open where the match is weak. Part of the rows lack a size; the others show once, few, many or a class for expanded clones.

>.|TRBJ2-7|.|TRBV6-6
TGTGCCAGCAGTCGGGAGTTCGAGCAGTACTTC
CASSREFEQYF
>.|TRBJ1-5|TRBD1|TRBV14
TGTGCCAGCAGCCAACCACGACAGGGCCCCCCTCAGCCCCAGCATTTT
CASSQPRQGPPQPQHF
>.|TRBJ2-2|.|TRBV2
TGTGCCAGCAGCCCGGACGGGCCTACTGGAGCCACCGGGGAGCTGTTTTTT
CASSPDGPTGATGELFF
>.|TRBJ2-1|.|TRBV20-1
TGCAGTGCGCTTTCACCCTATGAGCAGTTCTTC
CSALSPYEQFF
>.|TRBJ1-2|.|TRBV5-1
TGCGCCAGCAGCTTACAGGGAGAAGGCTACACCTTC
CASSLQGEGYTF
>.|TRBJ2-3|.|TRBV7-2
TGTGCCAGCAGCCTAACCTTCTCTCTTGGGGGGTACGTGGATACGCAGTATTTT
CASSLTFSLGGYVDTQYF
>once|TRBJ2-7|TRBD2|TRBV13
TGTGCCAGCAGCTTACTAGCGGGAGTGGGGGAGCAGTACTTC
CASSLLAGVGEQYF
>.|TRBJ2-5|.|TRBV5-4
TGTGCCAGCAGCTCCTACGGGGGGCTAGAGACCCAGTACTTC
CASSSYGGLETQYF
>few|TRBJ2-1|.|TRBV1
TGCACCAGCAAAGCGGGAGAGGGCAATGAGCAGTTCTTC
CTSKAGEGNEQFF
>few|TRBJ2-2|TRBD1|TRBV6-1
TGTGCCAGCAGTCGGGACAGGGTCGGCACCGGGGAGCTGTTTTTT
CASSRDRVGTGELFF
>few|TRBJ1-1|.|TRBV29-1
TGCAGCGTTGCCGAAGACATGAACACTGAAGCTTTCTTT
CSVAEDMNTEAFF
>.|TRBJ2-3|.|TRBV6-1
TGTGCCAGCAGTGAGTCTACAGGGAGAGATACGCAGTATTTT
CASSESTGRDTQYF
>.|TRBJ2-5|.|TRBV2
TGTGTCCTATCCCCGGCGGACCAGCAAGAGACCCAGTACTTC
CVLSPADQQETQYF
>once|TRBJ2-7|.|TRBV6-5
TGTGCCAGCAGTGTCTCCTACGAGCAGTACTTC
CASSVSYEQYF
>.|TRBJ1-1|.|TRBV2
TGTGCCAGTAGATACGGCGGGGTCGCTGAAGCTTTCTTT
CASRYGGVAEAFF
>.|TRBJ1-3|.|TRBV5-1
TGCGCCAGCAGCGATATGCCAGGGTCTGGAAACACCATATATTTT
CASSDMPGSGNTIYF
>.|TRBJ2-7|.|TRBV6-5
TGTGCCAGCAGTGAAACAACCCAGCAGTACTTC
CASSETTQQYF
>.|TRBJ1-2|TRBD1|TRBV19
TGTGCCAGTAGTACAACAGGGGAAACTGGTGGCTACACCTTC
CASSTTGETGGYTF
>.|TRBJ2-1|TRBD2|TRBV5-4
TGTGCCAGCAGCCTTAGCGGGAGAAAGATTGAGCAGTTCTTC
CASSLSGRKIEQFF